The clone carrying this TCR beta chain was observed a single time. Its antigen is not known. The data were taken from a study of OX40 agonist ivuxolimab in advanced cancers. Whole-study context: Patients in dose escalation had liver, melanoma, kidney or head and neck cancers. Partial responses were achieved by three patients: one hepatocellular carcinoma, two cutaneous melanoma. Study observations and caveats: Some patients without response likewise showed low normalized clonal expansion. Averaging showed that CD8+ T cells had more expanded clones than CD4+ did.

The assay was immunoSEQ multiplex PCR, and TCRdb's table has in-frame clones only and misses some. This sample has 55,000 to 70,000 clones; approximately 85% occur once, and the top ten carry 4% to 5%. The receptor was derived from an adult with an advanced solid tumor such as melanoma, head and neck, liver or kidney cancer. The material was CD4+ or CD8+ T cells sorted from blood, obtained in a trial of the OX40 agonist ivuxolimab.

The CDR3 loop is CASSIQPGTGVIQPQHF. The CDR3 coding sequence is TGTGCCAGTAGCATACAACCAGGGACAGGGGTAATTCAGCCCCAGCATTTT. This chain connects TRBV19 to TRBJ1-5; TRBD1 agrees at 10 bases. From germline, CDR1 is LNHDA and CDR2 SQIVND (reference sequence). J was trimmed by 6 bases and V by 6 bases; bases with no gene match: 14. CDR3 size: 17 residues.